What follows are 7 T cell receptor beta chains derived from one specimen sequenced in a study of cytomegalovirus exposure and HLA in healthy donors. The primer mix had 60 Vbeta and 13 Jbeta primers. Some clones are missing from TCRdb's copy, which holds only in-frame ones; the method was immunoSEQ multiplex PCR. Seen here are fewer than 140,000 clones, just over 70% observed once, and the top ten hold approximately 0.8%. The specimen sequenced was PBMCs. These receptors came from a boy between 5 and 17 years old in good health and CMV-seronegative.

The chain has TRBV7-2 and TRBJ1-1; perhaps TRBD1 as D (5 bases). Looked up from germline, CDR1 is SGHTA and CDR2 is FQGNSA. The CDR3 runs to 13 residues. V lost 0 bases, J lost 7 bases, and 9 bases lay in between. CDR3 nucleotide sequence: TGTGCCAGCAGCTTAGCTCCTAGGGGTGAAGCTTTCTTT. It encodes CASSLAPRGEAFF.

V gene TRBV5-4 combines with J gene TRBJ2-1; 13 nucleotides line up with TRBD2. The germline CDR1 and CDR2 sequences are SGHNT and YYREEE (reference sequence). V lost 0 bases to trimming and J lost 9 bases; unmatched junction nucleotides: 12. CDR3 length equals 18 residues. For the CDR3, the DNA is TGTGCCAGCAGCTTGGGACTAGCGGGAGGCCCCGAAAACATTGAGCAGTTCTTC. Translation gives CASSLGLAGGPENIEQFF.

This chain uses TRBV5-4 with TRBJ1-2; 8 bases match TRBD1. The CDR3 loop spans 14 amino acids. In germline, CDR1 is SGHNT, CDR2 YYREEE (reference sequence). The junction had 7 bases not matched to a gene; V was cut back by 4 bases and J by 5 bases. The CDR3 reads CASSIGQGIYGYTF. In nucleotides, the CDR3 is TGTGCCAGCAGCATAGGACAGGGAATTTATGGCTACACCTTC.

The V gene is TRBV5-1, the J gene TRBJ1-3, with 10 nucleotides matching TRBD1. Germline-derived CDR1 and CDR2 are SGHRS and YFSETQ. The CDR3 runs 14 residues. The trim removed 3 bases at V and 8 bases at J, leaving 5 bases unmatched. In nucleotides, the CDR3 is TGCGCCAGCAGCTCGACAGGGGGCTCAGACACCATATATTTT. Its translation: CASSSTGGSDTIYF. The full variable domain, in which reference TRBV5-1 and TRBJ1-3 provide the parts outside the CDR3, is KAGVTQTPRYLIKTRGQQVTLSCSPISGHRSVSWYQQTPGQGLQFLFEYFSETQRNKGNFPGRFSGRQFSNSRSEMNVSTLELGDSALYLCASSSTGGSDTIYFGEGSWLTVV.

V is TRBV2 and J is TRBJ2-5, with 9 positions matching TRBD2. J was trimmed by 4 bases and V by 4 bases; bases with no gene match: 10. The CDR3 covers 16 residues. The V gene's germline CDR1 is SNHLY and CDR2 FYNNEI. DNA for the CDR3: TGTGCCAGCAGTGGAGCTAGCGGGATGGGTTTAGAGACCCAGTACTTC. Residues: CASSGASGMGLETQYF.

V and J are TRBV28 and TRBJ2-7; a weak D match, TRBD2 (6 bases). V lost 0 bases and J 12 bases, leaving 15 bases between the germline ends. This CDR3 has 13 residues. Germline V gene lookup returns CDR1 MDHEN and CDR2 SYDVKM. CDR3 bases: TGTGCCAGCAGTTTATGGGGCCCGGGGGTGACGTACTTC. Translating gives CASSLWGPGVTYF.

This clone has just a few counts. CDR3 DNA sequence: TGTGCCACCAGCAGAGATAGAGTATCCCACACTGAAGCTTTCTTT. Residues: CATSRDRVSHTEAFF. This rearrangement joins TRBV15 to TRBJ1-1, with D unresolved. Germline V gene data show CDR1 as LNHNV and CDR2 as YYDKDF (reference sequence). The CDR3 extends over 15 amino acids. Trimming removed 0 bases at V and 3 bases at J, with 11 bases between.